This TCR beta chain stems from a study of beta chain features in type 1 diabetes. General observations from the study: All four CD4+ subsets from Type 1 diabetes patients carried moderately but significantly shorter TCRB CDR3s.

Since all of the isolated RNA was reverse transcribed, expressed TCRB transcripts were what got sequenced. Using immunoSEQ multiplex PCR, the repertoire was profiled, and TCRdb retains in-frame clones only, with some absent. The sample shows more than 250,000 clones, over 12% of them seen only once. Trimming left V 5 bases short and J 0 bases short, with 3 bases between. The CDR3 consists of 12 residues. CDR1 is SEHNR and CDR2 is FQNEAQ in the germline V gene (reference sequence). This clone was seen at least ten times. Its antigen is still unknown. At the DNA level, this CDR3 is encoded by other sequences in the same sample as well.

The chain is built from TRBV7-9 and TRBJ2-3; D unresolved. The specimen sequenced was naive CD4+ T cells from blood. This clonotype originated in a man aged 18 to 30 with type 1 diabetes. The CDR3 sequence is CASSPSTDTQYF. In nucleotides, the CDR3 is TGTGCCAGCAGCCCAAGCACAGATACGCAGTATTTT.